Below, 2 T cell receptor beta chains from the same sample are listed, as sequenced in a study of T cells expressing NK-cell markers. Each CDR3 protein gets one entry in TCRdb, which reprocessed the 5' RACE reads and gives no DNA. The data show 250,000 or so distinct CDR3 sequences, and the top ten clones hold more than 3.5%. The sequenced sample was blood T cells: a sorted CD56 or NKG2C T cell subset, CD4+ or CD8+ T cells, or bulk PBMC T cells (not recorded which). The receptors derive from a woman aged 18-69 years in good health.

The rearrangement uses TRBV20-1 and TRBJ1-5. The CDR3 is 14 residues long. From germline, CDR1 is DFQATT and CDR2 SNEGSKA (reference sequence). The CDR3 here is CSAGSANSNQPQHF.

V usage is TRBV5-1 and J usage is TRBJ1-1. The CDR3 length is 13 residues. Germline CDR1 SGHRS, CDR2 YFSETQ. The CDR3 here is CASSPHENTEAFF.